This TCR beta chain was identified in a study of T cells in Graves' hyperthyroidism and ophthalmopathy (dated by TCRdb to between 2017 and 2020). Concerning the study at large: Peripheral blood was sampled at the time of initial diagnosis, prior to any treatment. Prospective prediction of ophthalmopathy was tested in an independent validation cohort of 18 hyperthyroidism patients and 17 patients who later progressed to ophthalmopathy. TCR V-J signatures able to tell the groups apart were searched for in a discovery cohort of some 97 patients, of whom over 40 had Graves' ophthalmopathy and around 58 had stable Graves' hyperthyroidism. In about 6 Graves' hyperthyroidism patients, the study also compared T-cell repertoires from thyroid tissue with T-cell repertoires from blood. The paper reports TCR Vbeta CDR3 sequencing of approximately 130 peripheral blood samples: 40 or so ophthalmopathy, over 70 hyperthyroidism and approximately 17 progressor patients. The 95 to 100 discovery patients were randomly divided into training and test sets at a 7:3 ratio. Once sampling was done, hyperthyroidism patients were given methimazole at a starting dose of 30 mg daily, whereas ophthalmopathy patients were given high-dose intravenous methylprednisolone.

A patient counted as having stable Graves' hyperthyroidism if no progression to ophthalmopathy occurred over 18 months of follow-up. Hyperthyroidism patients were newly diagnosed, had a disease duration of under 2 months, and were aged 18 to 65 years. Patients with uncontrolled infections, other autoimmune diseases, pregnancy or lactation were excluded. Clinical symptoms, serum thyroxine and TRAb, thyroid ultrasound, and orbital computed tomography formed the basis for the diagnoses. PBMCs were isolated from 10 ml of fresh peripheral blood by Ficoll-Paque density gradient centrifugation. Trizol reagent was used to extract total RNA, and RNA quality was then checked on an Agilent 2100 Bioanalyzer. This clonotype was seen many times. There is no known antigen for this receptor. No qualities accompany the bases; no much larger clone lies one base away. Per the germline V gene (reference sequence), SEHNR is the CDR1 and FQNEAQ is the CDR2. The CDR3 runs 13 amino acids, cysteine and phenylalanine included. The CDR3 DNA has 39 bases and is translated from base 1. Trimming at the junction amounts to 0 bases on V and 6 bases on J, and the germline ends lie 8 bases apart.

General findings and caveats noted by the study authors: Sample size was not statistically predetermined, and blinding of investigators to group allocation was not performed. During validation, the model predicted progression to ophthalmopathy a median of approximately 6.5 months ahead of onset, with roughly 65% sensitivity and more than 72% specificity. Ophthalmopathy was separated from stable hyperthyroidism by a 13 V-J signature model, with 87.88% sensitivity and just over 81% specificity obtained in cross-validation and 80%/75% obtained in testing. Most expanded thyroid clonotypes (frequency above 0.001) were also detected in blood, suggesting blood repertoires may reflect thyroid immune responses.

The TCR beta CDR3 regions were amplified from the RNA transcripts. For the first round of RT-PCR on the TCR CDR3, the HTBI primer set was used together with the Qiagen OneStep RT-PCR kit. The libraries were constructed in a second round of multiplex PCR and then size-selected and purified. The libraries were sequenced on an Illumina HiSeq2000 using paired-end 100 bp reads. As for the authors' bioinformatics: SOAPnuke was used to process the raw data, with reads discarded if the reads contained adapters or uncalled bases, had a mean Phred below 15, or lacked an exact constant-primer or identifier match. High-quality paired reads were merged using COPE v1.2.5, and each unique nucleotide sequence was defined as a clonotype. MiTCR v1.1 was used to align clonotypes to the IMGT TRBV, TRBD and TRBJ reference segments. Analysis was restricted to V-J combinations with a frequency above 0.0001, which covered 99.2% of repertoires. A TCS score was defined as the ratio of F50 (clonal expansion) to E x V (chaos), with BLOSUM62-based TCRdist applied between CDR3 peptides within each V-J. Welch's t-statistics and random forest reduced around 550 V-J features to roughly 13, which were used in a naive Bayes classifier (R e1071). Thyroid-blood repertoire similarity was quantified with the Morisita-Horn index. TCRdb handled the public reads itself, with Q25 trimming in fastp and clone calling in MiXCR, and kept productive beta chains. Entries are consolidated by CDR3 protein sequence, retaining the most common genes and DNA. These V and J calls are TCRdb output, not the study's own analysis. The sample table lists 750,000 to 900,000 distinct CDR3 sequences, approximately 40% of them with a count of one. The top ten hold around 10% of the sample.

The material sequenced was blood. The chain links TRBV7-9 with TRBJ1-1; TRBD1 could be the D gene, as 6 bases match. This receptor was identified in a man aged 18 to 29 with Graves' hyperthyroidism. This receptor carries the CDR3 CASSLAWGPEAFF. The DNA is TGTGCCAGCAGCTTAGCCTGGGGGCCTGAAGCTTTCTTT.